The 19 T cell receptor beta chains given below trace back to one sample, sequenced in a study of blood T cell repertoires in COVID-19. Repertoires were generated with immunoSEQ multiplex PCR, while TCRdb's copy carries only in-frame clones and drops some. Among over 150,000 clones listed, about nine tenths were seen once. The sample taken for sequencing was PBMCs or T cells enriched from blood (not recorded which). The source of these receptors is a woman between 18 and 30 years old who had recovered from COVID-19.

The V gene is TRBV5-6, the J gene TRBJ2-7; D gene ambiguous. The germline V and J ends were trimmed by 4 bases and 2 bases, with 10 bases remaining between them. The germline V gene has CDR1 SGHDT and CDR2 YYEEEE. There are 13 residues in the CDR3. CDR3 in DNA: TGTGCCAGCAGCCTGAGGCCGGCCTACGAGCAGTACTTC. The encoded protein is CASSLRPAYEQYF.

This rearrangement joins TRBV28 to TRBJ2-7, with D uncertain. The ends were cut back, 6 bases at V and 7 bases at J, with 10 bases in the middle. From germline, CDR1 is MDHEN and CDR2 SYDVKM. This CDR3 has 11 amino acids. The CDR3 protein is CASSLQREQYF. DNA of the CDR3: TGTGCCAGCAGCCTACAGAGAGAGCAGTACTTC.

The CDR3 reads CSVRTSGMETQYF. The DNA of the CDR3 is TGCAGCGTCCGGACTAGCGGGATGGAGACCCAGTACTTC. The J gene is TRBJ2-5, the V gene TRBV29-1, with 12 bases aligning to TRBD2. The CDR3 is 13 amino acids. V was clipped by 6 bases and J by 5 bases; unmatched bases: 4. The V gene's germline CDR1 is SQVTM and CDR2 ANQGSEA. Full variable domain (outside the CDR3, taken from reference TRBV29-1 and TRBJ2-5): SAVISQKPSRDICQRGTSLTIQCQVDSQVTMMFWYRQQPGQSLTLIATANQGSEATYESGFVIDKFPISRPNLTFSTLTVSNMSPEDSSIYLCSVRTSGMETQYFGPGTRLLVL.

This clone was seen only once. The genes are TRBV28 and TRBJ2-7; the match to TRBD2 covers 11 bases. This CDR3 contains 17 residues. J was trimmed by 2 bases and V by 5 bases; bases with no gene match: 11. Germline V gene lookup returns CDR1 MDHEN and CDR2 SYDVKM. For the CDR3, the DNA is TGTGCCAGCAGTCCACTGACTAGCGGGATACAGGCCTACGAGCAGTACTTC. Its translation: CASSPLTSGIQAYEQYF.

The chain employs TRBV5-4 and TRBJ2-4; tentatively, D is TRBD1 (6 bases). Trimming took 2 bases from V and 6 from J, leaving 15 bases between them. This CDR3 contains 15 residues. Germline V gene data show CDR1 as SGHNT and CDR2 as YYREEE (reference sequence). The CDR3 DNA reads as TGTGCCAGCAGCTTTCTGGGGGCAAAAGGAAACATTCAGTACTTC. It translates to CASSFLGAKGNIQYF.

This clone was recorded a few times. The chain links TRBV28 to TRBJ1-2; possibly TRBD1 for D (6 bases). Germline CDR1 and CDR2: MDHEN and SYDVKM. Trimming stripped 3 bases from V and 4 bases from J, with 12 bases between. The CDR3 runs 14 residues. The CDR3 sequence: CASSFLGQIYGYTF. The CDR3 DNA is TGTGCCAGCAGTTTTTTAGGACAGATCTATGGCTACACCTTC.

The chain employs TRBV6-5 and TRBJ2-6; tentatively, D is TRBD1 (5 bases). Germline V gene data show CDR1 as MNHEY and CDR2 as SVGAGI. This CDR3 comprises 14 residues. V dropped 7 bases and J dropped 8 bases, with 15 bases sitting between them. CDR3 protein: CASTRGIEPNVLTF. CDR3 DNA: TGTGCCAGCACTAGGGGCATCGAGCCCAACGTCCTGACTTTC.

In DNA, the CDR3 is TGTGCCAGCAGGGGTGGCCTAGTTACATGGCATCATCAGCCCCAGCATTTT. This sequence encodes CASRGGLVTWHHQPQHF. The rearrangement uses TRBV21-1 and TRBJ1-5. TRBV21-1 is deemed a pseudogene. The CDR3 totals 17 residues.

The chain combines TRBV3-1 (or the pseudogene TRBV3-2) with TRBJ1-3; tentatively, D is TRBD1 (6 bases). This CDR3 contains 16 residues. Trimming took 2 bases from V and 2 from J, leaving 13 bases between them. Germline CDR1 and CDR2: LGHDT and YNNKEL (reference sequence). The CDR3 DNA is TGTGCCAGCAGCCAACCGGGACAAGGGACTGGAAACACCATATATTTT. Translation gives CASSQPGQGTGNTIYF.

The chain recombines TRBV6-5 with TRBJ1-2; D is ambiguous. The CDR3 extends over 12 amino acids. The germline CDR1 and CDR2 sequences are MNHEY and SVGAGI. Trimming took 6 bases from V and 3 from J, leaving 8 bases between them. The CDR3 is CASSPGYYGYTF. The CDR3 DNA reads TGTGCCAGCAGCCCCGGGTACTATGGCTACACCTTC.

The chain employs TRBV18 and TRBJ1-3, with D unresolved. CDR3 size: 14 residues. Germline CDR1 and CDR2: KGHSH and LQKENI. Trimming pared 2 bases from V and 4 bases from J, leaving 9 bases between. The CDR3 loop is CASSPGGGGNTIYF. The CDR3, as DNA: TGTGCCAGCTCACCAGGAGGAGGCGGAAACACCATATATTTT.

V gene TRBV4-1 combines with J gene TRBJ1-1; the D gene is possibly TRBD1 (6 bases). The V gene's germline CDR1 is MGHRA and CDR2 YSYEKL. Trimming shortened V by 3 bases and J by 3 bases, and 26 bases separated the two germline ends. The CDR3 consists of 19 residues. This chain's CDR3 is CASSHAEVPRGAGDTEAFF. CDR3 DNA sequence: TGCGCCAGCAGCCACGCAGAGGTGCCTCGGGGGGCGGGGGACACTGAAGCTTTCTTT.

The chain is built from TRBV4-1 and TRBJ1-3; TRBD1 aligns across 7 bases. From germline, CDR1 is MGHRA and CDR2 YSYEKL. Unmatched junction bases numbered 8, after V lost 4 bases and J lost 2 bases. This CDR3 is built from 16 residues. The CDR3 nucleotides are TGCGCCAGCAGCCCTAATACAGGGGCTGCTGGAAACACCATATATTTT. This encodes CASSPNTGAAGNTIYF.

The chain couples TRBV27 to TRBJ1-2; 8 positions agree with TRBD1. The CDR3 has 15 amino acids. Germline trimming cut 5 bases from V and 7 bases from J; bases unmatched to any gene: 12. Per germline, CDR1 MNHEY and CDR2 SMNVEV (reference sequence). The CDR3 sequence: CASSTSGGRRGGYTF. For the CDR3, the DNA is TGTGCCAGCAGTACCTCAGGGGGCAGGCGGGGTGGCTACACCTTC.

This chain's CDR3 is CATSDFGGGDFNEQFF. The DNA of the CDR3 is TGTGCCACCAGTGATTTCGGCGGGGGGGATTTCAATGAGCAGTTCTTC. This chain links TRBV24-1 with TRBJ2-1; 9 bases line up with TRBD2. The J segment lost 6 bases and the V segment lost 1 base, leaving 6 bases of the junction unmatched. The CDR3 is 16 amino acids. Germline-derived CDR1 and CDR2 are KGHDR and SFDVKD.

This sequence joins TRBV6-1 and TRBJ2-7; possibly TRBD2 for D (6 bases). Germline assignment: CDR1 MNHNS and CDR2 SASEGT. Trimming pared 1 base from V and 4 bases from J, leaving 14 bases between. The CDR3 has 15 residues. The CDR3 loop is CASSEGGGIKYEQYF. In DNA form, the CDR3 reads TGTGCCAGCAGTGAAGGTGGAGGGATTAAGTACGAGCAGTACTTC.

The gene calls are TRBV10-2 and TRBJ1-4, with 7 bases fitting TRBD1. This CDR3 has 15 amino acids. Germline lookup yields CDR1 WSHSY and CDR2 SAAADI. The J segment lost 8 bases and the V segment lost 6 bases, leaving 12 bases of the junction unmatched. This chain's CDR3 is CASSERGGWGEKLFF. The CDR3 DNA sequence: TGCGCCAGCAGCGAACGAGGGGGCTGGGGAGAAAAACTGTTTTTT.

For this clone: The sample contains more than one DNA sequence encoding this CDR3. This rearrangement joins TRBV19 to TRBJ1-1; 9 bases align to TRBD1. From germline, CDR1 is LNHDA and CDR2 SQIVND (reference sequence). Unmatched junction bases numbered 7, after V lost 6 bases and J lost 5 bases. CDR3 length: 14 amino acids. This CDR3 reads CASSEQGAGTEAFF. CDR3 nucleotide sequence: TGTGCCAGTAGCGAACAGGGGGCTGGGACTGAAGCTTTCTTT. Based on the CDR3 plus reference TRBV19 and TRBJ1-1, the full variable domain is DGGITQSPKYLFRKEGQNVTLSCEQNLNHDAMYWYRQDPGQGLRLIYYSQIVNDFQKGDIAEGYSVSREKKESFPLTVTSAQKNPTAFYLCASSEQGAGTEAFFGQGTRLTVV.

The chain recombines TRBV5-1 with TRBJ1-1; tentatively, D is TRBD1 (6 bases). V lost 4 bases, J lost 1 base, and 17 bases lay in between. Germline CDR1 is SGHRS and CDR2 is YFSETQ. This CDR3 has 16 residues. The CDR3 coding sequence is TGCGCCAGCAGCCCGAAAGACCGGGACACGAACACTGAAGCTTTCTTT. Amino acid sequence: CASSPKDRDTNTEAFF.